Below, 4 T cell receptor beta chains from the same sample are listed, as sequenced in a study of identical twins. One entry per CDR3 protein results from TCRdb running MiXCR on the 5' RACE reads. The data contain 1.5 million to 2 million distinct CDR3 sequences, around 33% of them singletons. Sequencing input: cord blood. The receptors were sampled from a newborn girl in good health.

The chain is built from TRBV20-1 and TRBJ2-3; 8 bases align to TRBD2. The CDR3 spans 14 residues. Losses at the gene ends were 5 bases for V and 5 bases for J; bases not matched to a gene: 9. Germline values: CDR1 DFQATT, CDR2 SNEGSKA (reference sequence). The CDR3 here is CSAPWRGEGDTQYF. The CDR3 nucleotides are TGCAGTGCTCCTTGGCGGGGGGAGGGAGATACGCAGTATTTT.

The rearrangement joins TRBV7-9 to TRBJ1-1; 8 bases map to TRBD1. Losses at the gene ends were 5 bases for V and 5 bases for J; bases not matched to a gene: 4. The CDR3 sequence is 13 residues long. Looked up from germline, CDR1 is SEHNR and CDR2 is FQNEAQ (reference sequence). CDR3 nucleotides: TGTGCCAGCAGCGGTTACAGGGGGACTGAAGCTTTCTTT. Encoded protein: CASSGYRGTEAFF.

J is TRBJ2-7 and V is TRBV11-2; 10 bases are a match to TRBD2. This CDR3 spans 15 amino acids. The V segment lost 0 bases and the J segment 6 bases; nucleotides outside the gene matches: 5. The germline gives CDR1 SGHAT, CDR2 FQNNGV. The CDR3 reads CASSLEASGRVEQYF. Written as DNA, the CDR3 is TGTGCCAGCAGCTTAGAGGCTAGCGGGAGAGTCGAGCAGTACTTC. Together with reference TRBV11-2 and TRBJ2-7, the CDR3 gives the full variable domain: EAGVAQSPRYKIIEKRQSVAFWCNPISGHATLYWYQQILGQGPKLLIQFQNNGVVDDSQLPKDRFSAERLKGVDSTLKIQPAKLEDSAVYLCASSLEASGRVEQYFGPGTRLTVT.

The chain combines TRBV18 with TRBJ2-3; weak D call: TRBD1 (6 bases). The length of the CDR3 is 15 residues. CDR1 is KGHSH, CDR2 LQKENI, per germline. The V end was cut by 3 bases, the J end by 2 bases, with 12 bases between. The CDR3 DNA sequence: TGTGCCAGCTCACCCTCGGACAGACCCACAGATACGCAGTATTTT. Translating it yields CASSPSDRPTDTQYF.